Described below is a single T cell receptor beta chain sequence and its context. The sample comes from a study of blood T cell repertoires in COVID-19. The V gene end was trimmed by 5 bases and the J gene end by 7 bases; junction bases not matched to a gene: 5. The germline V gene has CDR1 LGHDT and CDR2 YNNKEL (reference sequence). CDR3 size: 13 residues. Produced via immunoSEQ multiplex PCR; TCRdb's table is partial and in-frame only. The sample lists around 130,000 clones; about 84% were seen once. The TCR sequence derives from a woman aged 60-70 years with acute or convalescent COVID-19. V is TRBV3-1 (or the pseudogene TRBV3-2) and J is TRBJ2-1; TRBD1 aligns across 7 bases. The sequencing sample was made of peripheral blood. CDR3 sequence: CASSWTGRNEQFF. CDR3 DNA sequence: TGTGCCAGCAGCTGGACAGGTAGGAATGAGCAGTTCTTC.